Sequencing of this T cell receptor beta chain was carried out in a study of blood T cell repertoires in COVID-19 (dated by TCRdb to 2018 to 2020). Looking at the study overall: The collaborator samples originated in the United States, Italy and Spain and spanned the acute and convalescent phases of COVID-19. The prospective study material was composed of cDNA or gDNA derived from T cells, B-cell-depleted T cells, or PBMCs. The dataset comprised deeply sampled blood TCRbeta repertoires from subjects exposed to, actively infected with, or recovered from COVID-19. HLA class I and class II types, where available, came from metadata supplied by the sample provider rather than from assay-based typing. The sample metadata nearly always contained a de-identified subject ID, COVID-19 status, age in years and sex. The repertoires were released in a freely available public database meant as a resource for research on the immune response to SARS-CoV-2. The samples were drawn from the first 160 participants of the ongoing ImmuneRACE study and from more than 1,000 subjects provided by 6 global collaborators.

A second Seattle source provided samples from volunteer blood donors who had recovered from COVID-19. Collaborating institutions collected whole blood in K2EDTA tubes following their own protocols. For TCRbeta analysis, collaborators shipped samples as frozen whole blood, isolated PBMCs, or DNA extracted from either of those sample types. TCRbeta CDR3 regions were amplified from genomic DNA using the immunoSEQ Assay, a bias-controlled multiplex PCR. Per the original workflow: The number of nucleated cells in each sample was estimated by amplification of reference gene primers within the assay. To quantify the absolute abundance of each unique TCRbeta CDR3 rearrangement, sequence reads were collapsed and filtered. For each sample, productive Simpson clonality was calculated as the square root of Simpson's diversity index over productive rearrangements. TCRdb carries this immuneACCESS record with in-frame sequences only. Its versions omit some clonotypes, under half of them owing to an unresolved V gene in the studies checked, with the rest unexplained. V, J and clone size were drawn from that table, and D and trimming were deduced from the DNA. A total of roughly 300,000 clones appear in this sample, 75% to 90% of them only once. The ten biggest clones cover approximately 1.4% of the sample.

Study-level results and caveats: The quantity of clinical and demographic metadata differed by source and by participant and was supplied without curation.

Looking up the germline V gene yields CDR1 KGHSH and CDR2 LQKENI. CDR3 length: 15 amino acids, cysteine to phenylalanine. The only DNA kept is the CDR3, 45 bases in frame from the first base. V is clipped by 0 bases and J by 0 bases, and the sequence between their germline boundaries is 8 bases long. Turning to this clone: Its antigen is currently not known. Base qualities are not provided; no much larger clone lies one nucleotide away.

This receptor chain uses TRBV18 and TRBJ2-5; the D gene remains uncertain. The clonotype originates from a woman between 40 and 50 years old who had recovered from COVID-19. Sequencing was performed on peripheral blood. CDR3 loop: CASSPPGVYQETQYF. At the DNA level, the sequence is TGTGCCAGCTCACCACCCGGAGTGTACCAAGAGACCCAGTACTTC.